These 9 T cell receptor beta chains originate from one sample sequenced in a study of cytomegalovirus exposure and HLA in healthy donors. A multiplex PCR was run with 60 Vbeta primers and 13 Jbeta primers. The protocol was immunoSEQ multiplex PCR, while the TCRdb copy is restricted to in-frame clones and leaves out a portion. Among about 140,000 clones, around 66% were seen once, and the ten largest hold 5.5% to 7.5%. Sequencing input: PBMCs. These receptors all come from an older woman in good health and CMV-seronegative.

The V call is TRBV28, the J call TRBJ2-6, with 7 positions matching TRBD1. CDR1 MDHEN and CDR2 SYDVKM come from the germline V gene. The CDR3 has 17 amino acids. Germline trimming cut 4 bases from V and 1 base from J; bases unmatched to any gene: 7. The CDR3 reads CASSSPKTGSGANVLTF. Here the CDR3 DNA reads TGTGCCAGCAGTTCACCAAAGACAGGGTCTGGGGCCAACGTCCTGACTTTC.

This clone was recorded once. V gene TRBV2 combines with J gene TRBJ1-2; 7 positions match TRBD1. CDR1 and CDR2 (germline): SNHLY, FYNNEI. The CDR3 consists of 13 residues. V lost 4 bases and J lost 6; bases outside the gene matches: 5. CDR3 sequence: CASSVEGGHGYTF. CDR3 DNA: TGTGCCAGCAGTGTCGAAGGGGGCCATGGCTACACCTTC.

V is TRBV2 and J is TRBJ1-5, with D possibly TRBD1 on 5 matching bases. V lost 3 bases to trimming and J lost 6 bases, with 15 bases between them. Germline CDR1 reads SNHLY; CDR2 reads FYNNEI. The CDR3 is made up of 15 amino acids. CDR3: CASSEGGVGGQPQHF. The DNA for the CDR3 is TGTGCCAGCAGTGAGGGTGGGGTCGGGGGTCAGCCCCAGCATTTT.

This clone was seen more than once but under ten times. The chain joins TRBV5-5 to TRBJ1-6; the match to TRBD1 covers 8 bases. The CDR3 length is 19 residues. Germline assignment: CDR1 SGHKS and CDR2 YYEKEE (reference sequence). Trimming took 0 bases from V and 0 from J; bases not matched to a gene: 8. CDR3 in amino acids: CASSLVGDRSSSYNSPLHF. CDR3 sequence (DNA): TGTGCCAGCAGCTTGGTGGGGGACAGGTCGAGCTCCTATAATTCACCCCTCCACTTT.

The genes are TRBV6-5 and TRBJ2-1; TRBD2 matches 10 bases. V lost 0 bases, J lost 10 bases, and 9 bases stayed unmatched. CDR3 size: 16 residues. Germline CDR1 and CDR2: MNHEY and SVGAGI. The CDR3 region has the DNA TGTGCCAGCAGTTACTCAATAGCGGGGGGCCCAAGGGAGCAGTTCTTC. As protein: CASSYSIAGGPREQFF.

The chain joins TRBV28 to TRBJ2-2, with a weak D call TRBD2 (6 bases). CDR3 length equals 13 residues. Germline V gene sequence: CDR1 MDHEN, CDR2 SYDVKM. Trimming pared 8 bases from V and 7 bases from J, leaving 14 bases between. The CDR3 DNA reads as TGTGCCAGCGTCGATAGCGGCGACGGGGAGCTGTTTTTT. This sequence encodes CASVDSGDGELFF.

This clone was observed a few times. V and J are TRBV19 and TRBJ2-1, with D unclear. Germline lookup yields CDR1 LNHDA and CDR2 SQIVND (reference sequence). V was cut by 0 bases and J by 2 bases, with 11 bases left in between. This CDR3 has 16 residues. The CDR3: CASSIEGASTYNEQFF. CDR3 sequence (DNA): TGTGCCAGTAGTATAGAAGGAGCGAGCACCTACAATGAGCAGTTCTTC.

The chain links TRBV14 to TRBJ2-7; perhaps TRBD2 as D (5 bases). The germline V gene encodes CDR1 SGHDN and CDR2 FVKESK. Trimming left V 2 bases short and J 3 bases short, with 14 bases between. This CDR3 is built from 15 residues. The CDR3 DNA follows: TGTGCCAGCAGCCAACGGCTCTCTGGGAGCTACGAGCAGTACTTC. Amino acids: CASSQRLSGSYEQYF.

CDR3 sequence: CASSSGQNTEAFF. The CDR3 nucleotides read TGTGCCAGCAGCTCCGGACAGAACACTGAAGCTTTCTTT. The rearrangement joins TRBV11-2 to TRBJ1-1; TRBD1 might be the D (5 bases). The CDR3 covers 13 residues. Trimming shortened V by 4 bases and J by 1 base, and 7 bases separated the two germline ends. CDR1 is SGHAT and CDR2 is FQNNGV in the germline V gene.